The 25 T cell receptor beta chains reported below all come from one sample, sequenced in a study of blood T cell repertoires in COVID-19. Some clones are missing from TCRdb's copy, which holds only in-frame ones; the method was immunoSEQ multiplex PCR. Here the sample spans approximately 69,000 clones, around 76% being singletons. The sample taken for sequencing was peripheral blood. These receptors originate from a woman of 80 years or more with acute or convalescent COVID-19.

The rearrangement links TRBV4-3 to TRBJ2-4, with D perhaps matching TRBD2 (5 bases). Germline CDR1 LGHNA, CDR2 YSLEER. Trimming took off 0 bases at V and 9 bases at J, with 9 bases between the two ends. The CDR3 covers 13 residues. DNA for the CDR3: TGCGCCAGCAGCCAAGATTTCGGAGGCATTCAGTACTTC. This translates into CASSQDFGGIQYF.

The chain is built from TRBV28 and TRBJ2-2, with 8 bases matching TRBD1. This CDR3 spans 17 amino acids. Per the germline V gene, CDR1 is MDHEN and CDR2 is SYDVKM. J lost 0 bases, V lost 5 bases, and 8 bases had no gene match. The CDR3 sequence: CASSRRWDRTNTGELFF. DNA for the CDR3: TGTGCCAGCAGTCGACGATGGGACAGGACGAACACCGGGGAGCTGTTTTTT. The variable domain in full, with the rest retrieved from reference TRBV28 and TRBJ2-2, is DVKVTQSSRYLVKRTGEKVFLECVQDMDHENMFWYRQDPGLGLRLIYFSYDVKMKEKGDIPEGYSVSREKKERFSLILESASTNQTSMYLCASSRRWDRTNTGELFFGEGSRLTVL.

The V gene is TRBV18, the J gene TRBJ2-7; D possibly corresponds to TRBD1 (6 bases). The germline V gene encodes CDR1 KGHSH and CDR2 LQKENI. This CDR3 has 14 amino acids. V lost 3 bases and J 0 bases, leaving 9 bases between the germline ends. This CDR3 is CASSPRDNSYEQYF. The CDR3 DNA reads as TGTGCCAGCTCACCCCGGGACAACTCCTACGAGCAGTACTTC.

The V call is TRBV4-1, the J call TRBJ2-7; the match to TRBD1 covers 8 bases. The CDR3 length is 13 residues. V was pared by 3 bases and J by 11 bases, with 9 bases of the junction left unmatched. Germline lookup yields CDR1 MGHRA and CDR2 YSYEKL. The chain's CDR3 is CASSHLTGASEYF. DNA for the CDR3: TGCGCCAGCAGCCACTTGACAGGGGCATCGGAGTACTTC.

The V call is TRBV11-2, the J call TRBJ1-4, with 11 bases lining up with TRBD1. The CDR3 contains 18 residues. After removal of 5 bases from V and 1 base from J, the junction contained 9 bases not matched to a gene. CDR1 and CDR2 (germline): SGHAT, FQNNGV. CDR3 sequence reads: CASSRGTGGVVTNEKLFF. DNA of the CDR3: TGTGCCAGCAGCCGTGGGACAGGGGGTGTAGTAACTAATGAAAAACTGTTTTTT.

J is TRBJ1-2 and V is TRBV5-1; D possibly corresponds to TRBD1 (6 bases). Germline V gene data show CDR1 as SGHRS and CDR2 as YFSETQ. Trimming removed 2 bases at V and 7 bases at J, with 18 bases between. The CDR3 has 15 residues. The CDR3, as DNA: TGCGCCAGCAGCTTCGTCCCACAGGGAGCAGGTGGCTACACCTTC. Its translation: CASSFVPQGAGGYTF.

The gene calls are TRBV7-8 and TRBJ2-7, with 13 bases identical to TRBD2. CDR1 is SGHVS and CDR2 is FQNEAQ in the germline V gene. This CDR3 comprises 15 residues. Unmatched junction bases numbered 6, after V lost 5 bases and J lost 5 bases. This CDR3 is CASSQGLAGVHEQYF. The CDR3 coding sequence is TGTGCCAGCAGCCAAGGACTAGCGGGAGTCCACGAGCAGTACTTC.

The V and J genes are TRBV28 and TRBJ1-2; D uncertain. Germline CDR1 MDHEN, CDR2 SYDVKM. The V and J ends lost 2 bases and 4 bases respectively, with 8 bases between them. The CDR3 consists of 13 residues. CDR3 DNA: TGTGCCAGCAGTTTAGTCAGGTCCTATGGCTACACCTTC. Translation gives CASSLVRSYGYTF.

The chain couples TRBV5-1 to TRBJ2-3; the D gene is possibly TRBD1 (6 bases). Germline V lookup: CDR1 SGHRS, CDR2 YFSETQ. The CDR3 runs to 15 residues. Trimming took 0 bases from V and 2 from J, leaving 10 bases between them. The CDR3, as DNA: TGCGCCAGCAGCTTGGCGGGACACAACACAGATACGCAGTATTTT. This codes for CASSLAGHNTDTQYF.

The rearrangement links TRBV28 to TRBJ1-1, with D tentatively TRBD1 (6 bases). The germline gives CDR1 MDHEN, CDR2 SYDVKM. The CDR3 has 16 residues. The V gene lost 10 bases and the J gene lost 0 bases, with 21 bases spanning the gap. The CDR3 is CAIDPWAGDLNTEAFF. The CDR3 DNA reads TGTGCCATCGACCCTTGGGCAGGGGATCTGAACACTGAAGCTTTCTTT. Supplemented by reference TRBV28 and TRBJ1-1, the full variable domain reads DVKVTQSSRYLVKRTGEKVFLECVQDMDHENMFWYRQDPGLGLRLIYFSYDVKMKEKGDIPEGYSVSREKKERFSLILESASTNQTSMYLCAIDPWAGDLNTEAFFGQGTRLTVV.

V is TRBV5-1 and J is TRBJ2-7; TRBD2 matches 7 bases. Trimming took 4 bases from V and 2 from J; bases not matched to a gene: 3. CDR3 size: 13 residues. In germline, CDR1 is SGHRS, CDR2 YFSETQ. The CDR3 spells CASSTAGAYEQYF. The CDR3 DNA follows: TGCGCCAGCAGCACGGCGGGGGCCTACGAGCAGTACTTC.

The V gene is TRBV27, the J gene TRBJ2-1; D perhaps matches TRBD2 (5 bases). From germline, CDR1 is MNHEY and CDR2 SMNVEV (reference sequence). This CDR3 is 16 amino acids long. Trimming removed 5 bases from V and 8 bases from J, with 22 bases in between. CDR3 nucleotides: TGTGCCAGCAGTCCCTCCCCCGGACCGGACTCTCATGAGCAGTTCTTC. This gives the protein CASSPSPGPDSHEQFF.

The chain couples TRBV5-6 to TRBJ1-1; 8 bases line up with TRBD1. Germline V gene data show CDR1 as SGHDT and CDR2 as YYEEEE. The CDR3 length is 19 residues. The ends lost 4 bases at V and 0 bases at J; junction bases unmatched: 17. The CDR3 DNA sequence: TGTGCCAGCAGCGCCCAGGGGGCGTTACCGGGGACCCTGAACACTGAAGCTTTCTTT. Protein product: CASSAQGALPGTLNTEAFF.

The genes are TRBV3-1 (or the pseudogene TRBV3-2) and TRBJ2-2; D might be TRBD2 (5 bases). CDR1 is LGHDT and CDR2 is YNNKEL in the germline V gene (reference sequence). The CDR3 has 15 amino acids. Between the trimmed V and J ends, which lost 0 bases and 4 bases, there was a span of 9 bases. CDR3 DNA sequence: TGTGCCAGCAGCCAAGATGGACTGCCCACCGGGGAGCTGTTTTTT. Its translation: CASSQDGLPTGELFF.

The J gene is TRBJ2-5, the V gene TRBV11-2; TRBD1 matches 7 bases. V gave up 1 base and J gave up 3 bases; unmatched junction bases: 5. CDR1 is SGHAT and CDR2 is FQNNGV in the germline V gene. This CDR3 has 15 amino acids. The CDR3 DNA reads TGTGCCAGCAGCTTAGGGGGGACAGCAAAAGAGACCCAGTACTTC. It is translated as CASSLGGTAKETQYF.

The chain's CDR3 is CASSTNRGSTGELFF. In DNA form, the CDR3 reads TGTGCCAGCAGTACCAACAGGGGTTCCACCGGGGAGCTGTTTTTT. The V gene is TRBV28, the J gene TRBJ2-2; 7 positions match TRBD1. Germline V lookup: CDR1 MDHEN, CDR2 SYDVKM. This CDR3 has 15 residues. V dropped 5 bases and J dropped 4; count of bases not matched to a gene: 7.

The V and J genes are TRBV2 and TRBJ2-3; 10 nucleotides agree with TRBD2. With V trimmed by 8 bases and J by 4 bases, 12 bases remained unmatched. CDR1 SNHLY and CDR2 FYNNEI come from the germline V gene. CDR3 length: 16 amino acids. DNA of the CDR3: TGTGCCAGCGACTACACTAGCGGGGCTAACCCAGATACGCAGTATTTT. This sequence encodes CASDYTSGANPDTQYF.

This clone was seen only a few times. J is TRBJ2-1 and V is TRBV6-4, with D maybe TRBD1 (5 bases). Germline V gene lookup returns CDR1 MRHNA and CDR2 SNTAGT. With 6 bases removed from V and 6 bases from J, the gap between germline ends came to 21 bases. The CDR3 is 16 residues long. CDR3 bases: TGTGCCAGCAGAAGAAGTGCCTTGACAGCTTCCAATGAGCAGTTCTTC. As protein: CASRRSALTASNEQFF.

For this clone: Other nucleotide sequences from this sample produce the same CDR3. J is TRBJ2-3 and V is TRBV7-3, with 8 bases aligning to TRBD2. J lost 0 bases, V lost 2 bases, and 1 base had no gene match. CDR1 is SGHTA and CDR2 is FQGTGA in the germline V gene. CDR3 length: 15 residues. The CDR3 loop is CASSLAGGSTDTQYF. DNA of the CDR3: TGTGCCAGCAGCTTAGCGGGAGGAAGCACAGATACGCAGTATTTT.

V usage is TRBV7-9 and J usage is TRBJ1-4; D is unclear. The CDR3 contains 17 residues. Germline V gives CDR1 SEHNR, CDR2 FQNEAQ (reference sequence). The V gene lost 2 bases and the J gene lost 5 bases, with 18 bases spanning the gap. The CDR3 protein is CASSLSASGWRNEKLFF. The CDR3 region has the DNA TGTGCCAGCAGCTTAAGCGCGAGCGGGTGGAGGAATGAAAAACTGTTTTTT.

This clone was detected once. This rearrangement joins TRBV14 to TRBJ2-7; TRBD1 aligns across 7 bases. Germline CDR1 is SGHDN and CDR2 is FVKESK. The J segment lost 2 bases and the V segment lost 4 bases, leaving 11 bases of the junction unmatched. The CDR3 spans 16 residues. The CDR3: CASSPRQGLYTYEQYF. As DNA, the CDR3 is TGTGCCAGCAGCCCCCGACAGGGCCTATACACCTACGAGCAGTACTTC. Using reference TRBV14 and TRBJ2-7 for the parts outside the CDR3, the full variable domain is EAGVTQFPSHSVIEKGQTVTLRCDPISGHDNLYWYRRVMGKEIKFLLHFVKESKQDESGMPNNRFLAERTGGTYSTLKVQPAELEDSGVYFCASSPRQGLYTYEQYFGPGTRLTVT.

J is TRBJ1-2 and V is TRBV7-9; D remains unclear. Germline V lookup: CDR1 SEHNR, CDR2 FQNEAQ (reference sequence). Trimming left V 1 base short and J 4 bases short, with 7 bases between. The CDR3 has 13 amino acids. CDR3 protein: CASSLERAYGYTF. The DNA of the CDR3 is TGTGCCAGCAGCTTAGAGAGGGCCTATGGCTACACCTTC.

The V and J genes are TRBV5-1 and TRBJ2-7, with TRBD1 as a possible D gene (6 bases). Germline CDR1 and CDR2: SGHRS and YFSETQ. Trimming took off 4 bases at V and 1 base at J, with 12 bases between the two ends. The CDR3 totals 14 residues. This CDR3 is CASSPRQVSYEQYF. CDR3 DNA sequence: TGCGCCAGCAGCCCCCGACAGGTTTCCTACGAGCAGTACTTC.

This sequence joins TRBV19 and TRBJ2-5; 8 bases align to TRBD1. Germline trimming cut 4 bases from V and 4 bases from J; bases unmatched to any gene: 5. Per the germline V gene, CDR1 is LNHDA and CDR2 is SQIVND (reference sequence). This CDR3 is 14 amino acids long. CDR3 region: CASSTGGAGETQYF. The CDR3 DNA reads TGTGCCAGTAGTACAGGGGGCGCGGGAGAGACCCAGTACTTC.

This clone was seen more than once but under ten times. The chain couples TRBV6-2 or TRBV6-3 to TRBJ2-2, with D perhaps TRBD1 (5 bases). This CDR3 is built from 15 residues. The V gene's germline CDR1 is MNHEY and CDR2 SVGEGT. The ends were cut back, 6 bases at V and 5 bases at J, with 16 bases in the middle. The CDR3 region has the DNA TGTGCCAGCAGCCTCGCCAGGGCAAGGACCGGGGAGCTGTTTTTT. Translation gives CASSLARARTGELFF.